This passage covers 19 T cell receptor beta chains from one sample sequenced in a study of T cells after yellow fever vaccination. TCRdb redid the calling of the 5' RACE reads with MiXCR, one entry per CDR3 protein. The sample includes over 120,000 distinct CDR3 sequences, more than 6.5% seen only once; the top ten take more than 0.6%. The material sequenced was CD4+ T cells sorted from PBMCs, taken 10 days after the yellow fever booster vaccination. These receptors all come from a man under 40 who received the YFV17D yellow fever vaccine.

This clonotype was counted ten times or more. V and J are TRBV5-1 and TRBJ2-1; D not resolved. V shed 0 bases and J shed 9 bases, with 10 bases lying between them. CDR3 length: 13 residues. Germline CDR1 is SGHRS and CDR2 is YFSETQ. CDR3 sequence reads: CASSLVLVTEQFF. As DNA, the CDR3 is TGCGCCAGCAGCTTGGTTCTAGTAACTGAGCAGTTCTTC.

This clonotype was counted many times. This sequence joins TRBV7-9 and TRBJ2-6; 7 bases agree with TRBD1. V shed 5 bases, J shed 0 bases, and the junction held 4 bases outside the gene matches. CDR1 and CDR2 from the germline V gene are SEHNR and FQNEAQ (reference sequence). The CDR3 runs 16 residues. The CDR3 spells CASSVRDSSGANVLTF. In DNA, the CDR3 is TGTGCCAGCAGCGTACGGGACAGCTCTGGGGCCAACGTCCTGACTTTC.

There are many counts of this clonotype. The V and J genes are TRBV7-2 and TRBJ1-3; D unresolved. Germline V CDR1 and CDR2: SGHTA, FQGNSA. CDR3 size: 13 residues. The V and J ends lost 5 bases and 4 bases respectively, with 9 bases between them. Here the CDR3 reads CASSPSPGNTIYF. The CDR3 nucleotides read TGTGCCAGCAGCCCCTCCCCCGGAAACACCATATATTTT.

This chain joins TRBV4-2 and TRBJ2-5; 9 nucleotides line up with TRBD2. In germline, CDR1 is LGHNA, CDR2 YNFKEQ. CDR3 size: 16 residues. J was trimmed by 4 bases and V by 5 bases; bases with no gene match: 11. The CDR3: CASSSSTSGGGETQYF. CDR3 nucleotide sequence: TGTGCCAGCAGCTCTTCGACTAGCGGAGGGGGAGAGACCCAGTACTTC.

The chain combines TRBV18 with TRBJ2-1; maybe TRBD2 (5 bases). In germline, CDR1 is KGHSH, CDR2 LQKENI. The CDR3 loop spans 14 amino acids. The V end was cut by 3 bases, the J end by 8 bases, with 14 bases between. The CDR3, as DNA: TGTGCCAGCTCACCCGATTCGGTGGAGGATGAGCAGTTCTTC. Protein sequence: CASSPDSVEDEQFF.

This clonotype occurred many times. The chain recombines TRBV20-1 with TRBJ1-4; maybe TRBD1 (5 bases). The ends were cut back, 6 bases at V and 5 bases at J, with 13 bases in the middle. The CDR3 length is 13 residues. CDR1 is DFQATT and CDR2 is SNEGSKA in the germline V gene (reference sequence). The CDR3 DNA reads TGCAGTGCCGACGGGACTTTAAATGAAAAACTGTTTTTT. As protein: CSADGTLNEKLFF.

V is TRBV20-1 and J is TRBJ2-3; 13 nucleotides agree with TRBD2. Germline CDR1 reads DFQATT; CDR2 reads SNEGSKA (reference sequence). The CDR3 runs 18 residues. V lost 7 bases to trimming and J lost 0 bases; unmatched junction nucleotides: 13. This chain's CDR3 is CSVESGTSGITSTDTQYF. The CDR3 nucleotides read TGCAGTGTTGAGAGTGGGACTAGCGGGATTACTAGCACAGATACGCAGTATTTT.

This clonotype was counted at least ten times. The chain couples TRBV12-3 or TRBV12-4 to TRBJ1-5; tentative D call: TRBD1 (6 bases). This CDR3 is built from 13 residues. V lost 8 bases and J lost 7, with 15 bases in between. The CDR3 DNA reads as TGTGCCAGCGGCCAGGGGCAACACCAGCCCCAGCATTTT. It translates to CASGQGQHQPQHF.

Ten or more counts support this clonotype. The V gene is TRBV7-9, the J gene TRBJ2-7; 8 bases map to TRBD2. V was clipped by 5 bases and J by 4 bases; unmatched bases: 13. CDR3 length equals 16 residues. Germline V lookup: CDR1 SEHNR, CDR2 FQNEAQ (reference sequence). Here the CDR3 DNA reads TGTGCCAGCAGCCCATGGGATAGCGGGGTCTATTACGAGCAGTACTTC. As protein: CASSPWDSGVYYEQYF.

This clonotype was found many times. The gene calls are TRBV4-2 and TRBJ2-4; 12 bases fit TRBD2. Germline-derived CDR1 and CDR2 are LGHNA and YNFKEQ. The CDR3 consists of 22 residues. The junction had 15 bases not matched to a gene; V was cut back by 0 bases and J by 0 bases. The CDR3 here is CASSQEALQGLAGTIAKNIQYF. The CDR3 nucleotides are TGTGCCAGCAGCCAAGAGGCCCTCCAGGGACTAGCGGGCACAATAGCCAAAAACATTCAGTACTTC.

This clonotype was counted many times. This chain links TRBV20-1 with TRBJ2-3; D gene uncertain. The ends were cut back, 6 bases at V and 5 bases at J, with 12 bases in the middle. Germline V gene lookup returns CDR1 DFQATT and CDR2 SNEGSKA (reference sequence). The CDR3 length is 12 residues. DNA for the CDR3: TGCAGTGCGAGCTACCCCGTAGATACGCAGTATTTT. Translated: CSASYPVDTQYF.

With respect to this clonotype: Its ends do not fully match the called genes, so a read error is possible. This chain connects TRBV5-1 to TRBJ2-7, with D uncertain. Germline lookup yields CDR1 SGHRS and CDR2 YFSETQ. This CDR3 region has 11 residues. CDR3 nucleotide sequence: TGCGCCAGCAGCTCTTCCTACGAGCAGGACTTC. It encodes CASSSSYEQDF.

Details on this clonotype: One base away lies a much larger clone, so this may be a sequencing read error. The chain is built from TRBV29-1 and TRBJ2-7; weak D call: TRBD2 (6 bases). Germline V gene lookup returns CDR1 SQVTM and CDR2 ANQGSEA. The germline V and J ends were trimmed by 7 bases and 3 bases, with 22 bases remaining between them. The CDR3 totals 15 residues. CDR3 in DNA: TGCAGCGACATCGAGGCGGGACGGCGGCGCTACGAGCAGTACTTC. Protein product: CSDIEAGRRRYEQYF.

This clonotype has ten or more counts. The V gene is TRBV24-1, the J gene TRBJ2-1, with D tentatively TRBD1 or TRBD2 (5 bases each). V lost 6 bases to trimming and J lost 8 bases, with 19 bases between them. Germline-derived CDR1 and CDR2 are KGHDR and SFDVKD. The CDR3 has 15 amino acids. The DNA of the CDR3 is TGTGCCACCAGTCGAACGGACACGGGGAAGGATGAGCAGTTCTTC. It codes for CATSRTDTGKDEQFF.

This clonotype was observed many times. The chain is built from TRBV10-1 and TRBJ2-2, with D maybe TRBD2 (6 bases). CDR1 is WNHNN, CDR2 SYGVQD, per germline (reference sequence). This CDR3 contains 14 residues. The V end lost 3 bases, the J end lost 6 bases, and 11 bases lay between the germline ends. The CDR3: CASSDASVPGELFF. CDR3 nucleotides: TGCGCCAGCAGTGATGCTAGCGTTCCCGGGGAGCTGTTTTTT.

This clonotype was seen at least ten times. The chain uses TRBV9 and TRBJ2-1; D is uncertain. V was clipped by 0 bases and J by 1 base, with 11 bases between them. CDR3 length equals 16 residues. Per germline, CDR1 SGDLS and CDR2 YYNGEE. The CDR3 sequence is CASSVGVGLSYNEQFF. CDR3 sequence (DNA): TGTGCCAGCAGCGTAGGGGTGGGCCTATCCTACAATGAGCAGTTCTTC.

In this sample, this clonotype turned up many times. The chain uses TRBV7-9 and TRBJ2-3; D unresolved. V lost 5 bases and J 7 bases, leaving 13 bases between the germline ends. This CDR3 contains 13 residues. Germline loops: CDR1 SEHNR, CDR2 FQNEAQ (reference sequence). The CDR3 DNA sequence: TGTGCCAGCAGCCCCCTTTGGCTAAATACGCAGTATTTT. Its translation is CASSPLWLNTQYF.

The CDR3 reads CSVQSVEQYF. CDR3 DNA sequence: TGCAGTGTCCAATCGGTCGAGCAGTACTTC. V usage is TRBV20-1 and J usage is TRBJ2-7, with D uncertain. Germline V CDR1 and CDR2: DFQATT, SNEGSKA (reference sequence). CDR3 size: 10 residues. V was clipped by 7 bases and J by 6 bases, with 10 bases between them.

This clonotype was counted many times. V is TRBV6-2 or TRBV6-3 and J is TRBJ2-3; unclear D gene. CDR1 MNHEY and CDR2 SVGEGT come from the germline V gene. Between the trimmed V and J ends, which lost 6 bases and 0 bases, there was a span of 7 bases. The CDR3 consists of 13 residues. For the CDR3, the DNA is TGTGCCAGCAGCCCTATAAGCACAGATACGCAGTATTTT. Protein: CASSPISTDTQYF.